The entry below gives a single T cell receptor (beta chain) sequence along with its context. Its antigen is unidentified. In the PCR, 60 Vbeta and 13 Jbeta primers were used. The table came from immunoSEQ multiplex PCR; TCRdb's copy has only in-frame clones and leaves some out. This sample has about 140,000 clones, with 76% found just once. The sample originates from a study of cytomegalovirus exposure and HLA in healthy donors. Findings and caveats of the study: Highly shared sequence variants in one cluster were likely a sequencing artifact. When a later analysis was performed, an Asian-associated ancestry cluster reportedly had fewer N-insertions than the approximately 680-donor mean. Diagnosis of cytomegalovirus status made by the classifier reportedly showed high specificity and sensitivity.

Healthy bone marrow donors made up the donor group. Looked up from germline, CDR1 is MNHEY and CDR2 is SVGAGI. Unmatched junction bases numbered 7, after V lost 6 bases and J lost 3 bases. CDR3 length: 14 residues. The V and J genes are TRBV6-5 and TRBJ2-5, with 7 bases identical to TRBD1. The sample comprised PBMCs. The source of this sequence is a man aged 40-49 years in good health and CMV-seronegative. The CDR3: CASSPAGTEETQYF. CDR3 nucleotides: TGTGCCAGCAGCCCTGCCGGGACAGAAGAGACCCAGTACTTC.